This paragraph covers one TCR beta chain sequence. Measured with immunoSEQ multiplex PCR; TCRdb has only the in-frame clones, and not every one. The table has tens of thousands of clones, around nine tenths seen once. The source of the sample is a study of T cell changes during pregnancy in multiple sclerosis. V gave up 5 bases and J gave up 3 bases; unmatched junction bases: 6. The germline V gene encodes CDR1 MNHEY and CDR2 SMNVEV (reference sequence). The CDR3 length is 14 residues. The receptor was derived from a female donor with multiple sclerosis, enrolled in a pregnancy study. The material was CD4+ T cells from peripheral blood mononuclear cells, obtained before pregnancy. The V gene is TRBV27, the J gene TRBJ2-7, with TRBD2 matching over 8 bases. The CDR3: CASSRGGPYYEQYF. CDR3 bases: TGTGCCAGCAGTCGGGGGGGGCCGTACTACGAGCAGTACTTC.